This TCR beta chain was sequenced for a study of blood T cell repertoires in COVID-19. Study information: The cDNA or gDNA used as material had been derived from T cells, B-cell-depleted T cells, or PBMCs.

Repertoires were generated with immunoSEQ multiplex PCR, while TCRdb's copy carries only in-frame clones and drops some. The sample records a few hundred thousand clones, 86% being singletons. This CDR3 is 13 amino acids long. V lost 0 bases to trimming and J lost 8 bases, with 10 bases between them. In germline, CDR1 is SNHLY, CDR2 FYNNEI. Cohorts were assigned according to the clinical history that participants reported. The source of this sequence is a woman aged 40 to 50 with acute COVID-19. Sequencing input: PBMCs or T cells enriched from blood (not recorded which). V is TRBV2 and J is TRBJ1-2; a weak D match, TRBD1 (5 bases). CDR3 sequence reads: CASSEANKGGYTF. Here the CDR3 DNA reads TGTGCCAGCAGTGAAGCGAATAAGGGGGGCTACACCTTC.